The clone carrying this T cell receptor (beta chain) was recorded a few times. The antigen is unknown. The authors isolated at least 7 million PBMCs per sample. Using a J-beta primer mix together with a sample-barcoded 5' primer, a second PCR was run for about 6 to 11 cycles. TCRdb re-analysed the 5' RACE reads in MiXCR, keeping a single row per CDR3 protein. The sample holds roughly 800,000 distinct CDR3 sequences, approximately 25% seen once. These data belong to a study of blood T cells in healthy people across ages. Broader study findings: PBMCs were not sorted, which prevented a conclusive comparison of naive versus antigen-experienced cells.

The CDR3 consists of 15 residues. Trimming stripped 5 bases from V and 0 bases from J, with 11 bases between. CDR1 is MDHEN and CDR2 is SYDVKM in the germline V gene. Separately, the same data were catalogued under a study of T cells of mothers and their children.

Sample: blood. This chain joins TRBV28 and TRBJ1-5; the D is unclear. The source of this sequence is a boy aged 5 to 17 in good health. The CDR3: CASSPLQTSNQPQHF. CDR3 in DNA: TGTGCCAGCAGTCCGTTACAGACTAGCAATCAGCCCCAGCATTTT.